The 30 T cell receptor beta chains in this list originate from one sample, sequenced in a study of Tregs in tolerant kidney transplant recipients (dated by TCRdb to the late 2010s). Library creation used the immunoSEQ multiplex PCR assay. The source is immuneACCESS, and TCRdb retained only in-frame sequences with V and J called. Part of the clones is not carried over; for the studies checked, unresolved V genes explain less than half of this, and the remainder is unexplained. The sample's own table lists 25,000 to 35,000 clones. The ten largest clones represent about 7.6% of the sample. The sample's time point label is to be understood as: blood sample drawn before combined kidney and bone marrow transplant. Material: CD8+ T cells from blood, obtained before the transplant. The receptors originated from a human donor who received a combined kidney and bone marrow transplant.

To note about this clone: The CDR3 end lies 3 residues beyond the end of the read and is filled in from the germline J gene. The rearrangement uses TRBV30 and TRBJ2-1, with 7 bases fitting TRBD2. The CDR3 contains 16 residues. The junction had 10 bases not matched to a gene; V was cut back by 2 bases and J by 3 bases. The germline V gene has CDR1 GTSNPN and CDR2 SVGIG (reference sequence). CDR3 sequence: CAWSPYSGKYYNEQFF. Incomplete CDR3 DNA: TGTGCCTGGAGTCCTTACAGCGGGAAATACTACAATGAG.

Concerning this clone itself: The read falls 3 residues short of the CDR3 end, and the missing part is taken from the germline J gene. The V call is TRBV2, the J call TRBJ2-2; 14 bases are a match to TRBD2. The CDR3 contains 18 residues. V trimming: 3 bases; J trimming: 0 bases; junction bases outside the gene matches: 3. Germline-derived CDR1 and CDR2 are SNHLY and FYNNEI. CDR3 residues: CASSELGLAGANTGELFF. Partial CDR3 DNA: TGTGCCAGCAGTGAGCTGGGACTAGCGGGAGCGAACACCGGGGAG.

Comment on this clone: Coverage ceases 3 residues before the CDR3 finishes, and the germline J gene fills in the end. The chain employs TRBV3-1 (or the pseudogene TRBV3-2) and TRBJ2-7; D gene unclear. In germline, CDR1 is LGHDT, CDR2 YNNKEL (reference sequence). With 1 base removed from V and 2 bases from J, the gap between germline ends came to 9 bases. The CDR3 has 14 amino acids. The CDR3 spells CASSQGQRTYEQYF. The CDR3 bases that were read are TGTGCCAGCAGCCAAGGGCAGCGAACCTACGAG.

Turning to this clone: The CDR3 end is not reached by the read, which stops 3 residues before it; the germline J gene fills it in. The chain couples TRBV7-9 to TRBJ1-1, with TRBD1 identical over 11 bases. The germline V gene has CDR1 SEHNR and CDR2 FQNEAQ (reference sequence). Trimming cost V 5 bases and J 3 bases; bases outside gene matches: 5. The CDR3 is made up of 15 amino acids. The covered CDR3 bases are TGTGCCAGCAGCCGGACAGGGGGCCCGGACACTGAA. Amino acids: CASSRTGGPDTE. The whole CDR3 sequence reads CASSRTGGPDTEAFF.

Turning to this clone: The CDR3 extends 3 residues past the end of the read, so its final part is completed from the germline J gene. The rearrangement uses TRBV19 and TRBJ1-5; D unresolved. V dropped 7 bases and J dropped 2 bases, with 15 bases sitting between them. From germline, CDR1 is LNHDA and CDR2 SQIVND (reference sequence). The CDR3 is made up of 15 amino acids. CDR3 protein: CASTPRGPGNQPQHF. CDR3 DNA, as far as it was read: TGTGCCAGTACCCCTCGAGGGCCAGGCAATCAGCCC. The whole variable domain, filled in from reference TRBV19 and TRBJ1-5, reads DGGITQSPKYLFRKEGQNVTLSCEQNLNHDAMYWYRQDPGQGLRLIYYSQIVNDFQKGDIAEGYSVSREKKESFPLTVTSAQKNPTAFYLCASTPRGPGNQPQHFGDGTRLSIL.

About this clone: The CDR3 end lies 3 residues beyond the end of the read and is filled in from the germline J gene. V and J are TRBV13 and TRBJ2-3; unclear D gene. This CDR3 spans 12 amino acids. Trimming shortened V by 3 bases and J by 8 bases, and 9 bases separated the two germline ends. Per the germline V gene, CDR1 is PRHDT and CDR2 is FYEKMQ (reference sequence). The sequenced CDR3 bases are TGTGCCAGCAGCTTTGAACCCGGTACG. It specifies CASSFEPGT. Given in full, the CDR3 is CASSFEPGTQYF.

About this clone itself: The read terminates 3 residues ahead of where the CDR3 ends, so the germline J gene completes it. This rearrangement joins TRBV19 to TRBJ2-2; 9 bases map to TRBD1. Germline lookup yields CDR1 LNHDA and CDR2 SQIVND (reference sequence). CDR3 length: 14 residues. The trim removed 6 bases at V and 6 bases at J, leaving 5 bases unmatched. The part of the CDR3 DNA that was read is TGTGCCAGTAGAAAGGACAGGGGAGCCGGGGAG. Translation gives CASRKDRGAGE. The entire CDR3 protein is CASRKDRGAGELFF.

About this clone: The sequenced fragment ends 3 residues before the CDR3 boundary, so the rest is inferred from the germline J gene. The V call is TRBV29-1, the J call TRBJ2-2; TRBD1 might be the D (6 bases). The V end was cut by 2 bases, the J end by 2 bases, with 12 bases between. The CDR3 spans 15 residues. In germline, CDR1 is SQVTM, CDR2 ANQGSEA. CDR3 DNA, as far as it was read: TGCAGCGTTGAACAGGACAGCCGAAACACCGGGGAG. It translates to CSVEQDSRNTGE. The entire CDR3 sequence reads CSVEQDSRNTGELFF.

As for this clone: The read comes to an end 3 residues before the CDR3 does, leaving the germline J gene to fill in the end. The chain recombines TRBV5-1 with TRBJ1-1; TRBD1 might be the D (6 bases). The V end lost 0 bases, the J end lost 5 bases, and 14 bases lay between the germline ends. Germline CDR1 is SGHRS and CDR2 is YFSETQ. The CDR3 contains 15 residues. CDR3 bases read: TGCGCCAGCAGCTTGGTTCCAGGGGCGAGAACTGAA. Translated: CASSLVPGARTE. The CDR3 as a whole reads CASSLVPGARTEAFF.

Turning to this clone: The CDR3 is cut off 3 residues early in the read; its end comes from the germline J gene. This chain joins TRBV2 and TRBJ1-1; TRBD1 matches at 7 bases. From germline, CDR1 is SNHLY and CDR2 FYNNEI. This CDR3 has 13 amino acids. Unmatched junction bases numbered 4, after V lost 6 bases and J lost 3 bases. The DNA read from the CDR3 is TGTGCCAGCAGAGCACAGGGGTACACTGAA. Protein: CASRAQGYTE. The full-length CDR3 reads as CASRAQGYTEAFF.

As regards this clone: The read ends 3 residues early relative to the CDR3; the germline J gene fills the gap. This chain links TRBV6-2 or TRBV6-3 with TRBJ2-7, with TRBD2 matching over 10 bases. The V segment lost 2 bases and the J segment 0 bases; nucleotides outside the gene matches: 1. This CDR3 contains 15 residues. The germline CDR1 and CDR2 sequences are MNHEY and SVGEGT. The DNA read from the CDR3 is TGTGCCAGCAGTTACGCTAGCGGGAGCTCCTACGAG. This encodes CASSYASGSSYE. The whole CDR3 region reads CASSYASGSSYEQYF.

To note about this clone: The read terminates 3 residues before the CDR3 end, so the remaining end is supplied by the germline J gene. The chain joins TRBV7-2 to TRBJ1-2, with D unresolved. Germline loops: CDR1 SGHTA, CDR2 FQGNSA. The CDR3 has 14 amino acids. The CDR3 DNA, read in part, is TGTGCCAGCAGCTTCGGTACAGCCCTCGGAGGC. Protein sequence: CASSFGTALGG. The whole CDR3 reads CASSFGTALGGYTF.

On this clone itself: The CDR3 end lies 3 residues beyond the end of the read and is filled in from the germline J gene. The gene calls are TRBV6-2 or TRBV6-3 and TRBJ1-2; 12 bases are a match to TRBD1. This CDR3 has 15 amino acids. Losses at the gene ends were 4 bases for V and 5 bases for J; bases not matched to a gene: 5. The germline CDR1 and CDR2 sequences are MNHEY and SVGEGT. CDR3 DNA, as far as it was read: TGTGCCAGCAGTTTCCCGGGACAGGGGGCGTATGGC. Its protein is CASSFPGQGAYG. The whole CDR3 sequence reads CASSFPGQGAYGYTF.

Worth noting for this clone: The read ends 3 residues early relative to the CDR3; the germline J gene fills the gap. The chain employs TRBV30 and TRBJ2-6, with unresolved D. V was shortened by 5 bases and J by 3 bases, with 5 bases between the two germline ends. The CDR3 is 12 residues long. CDR1 is GTSNPN and CDR2 is SVGIG in the germline V gene (reference sequence). CDR3 amino acids: CAWGLGANVLTF. The sequenced part of the CDR3 DNA is TGTGCCTGGGGGCTTGGGGCCAACGTC.

The sequenced part of the CDR3 DNA is TGCAGTGCTAGGGGCCTCTCCTACGAG. Protein: CSARGLSYE. The full-length CDR3 reads as CSARGLSYEQYF. The V gene is TRBV20-1, the J gene TRBJ2-7; D remains ambiguous. Read sequence stops 3 residues before the CDR3 end, and the germline J gene provides the missing end. Germline V gene lookup returns CDR1 DFQATT and CDR2 SNEGSKA (reference sequence). V was cut by 3 bases and J by 0 bases, with 6 bases left in between. This CDR3 spans 12 amino acids.

Concerning this clone: Read sequence stops 3 residues before the CDR3 end, and the germline J gene provides the missing end. The J gene is TRBJ2-1, the V gene TRBV19, with 7 bases aligning to TRBD2. Per the germline V gene, CDR1 is LNHDA and CDR2 is SQIVND (reference sequence). This CDR3 is 13 amino acids long. J gave up 7 bases and V 10 bases, and 10 bases lay outside the gene matches. CDR3 loop: CATTPLGGNEQFF. The covered CDR3 bases are TGTGCCACCACTCCGTTGGGGGGGAATGAG. The full variable domain, with the rest looked up from reference TRBV19 and TRBJ2-1, is DGGITQSPKYLFRKEGQNVTLSCEQNLNHDAMYWYRQDPGQGLRLIYYSQIVNDFQKGDIAEGYSVSREKKESFPLTVTSAQKNPTAFYLCATTPLGGNEQFFGPGTRLTVL.

A word on this clone: The read gets to within 3 residues of the CDR3 end, and the germline J gene fills in the rest. This chain links TRBV7-2 with TRBJ1-2; D unresolved. In germline, CDR1 is SGHTA, CDR2 FQGNSA. The CDR3 loop spans 12 amino acids. The germline V and J ends were trimmed by 3 bases and 3 bases, with 5 bases remaining between them. The part of the CDR3 DNA that was read is TGTGCCAGCAGCTTTTTCGACTATGGC. This encodes CASSFFDYG. The entire CDR3 is CASSFFDYGYTF.

Notes on this clone: The read terminates 3 residues ahead of where the CDR3 ends, so the germline J gene completes it. V and J are TRBV5-6 and TRBJ2-3; 7 nucleotides match TRBD2. CDR1 and CDR2 (germline): SGHDT, YYEEEE. After removal of 4 bases from V and 4 bases from J, the junction contained 6 bases not matched to a gene. The CDR3 extends over 14 amino acids. The CDR3: CASSAGLVPDTQYF. CDR3 bases read: TGTGCCAGCAGCGCCGGACTAGTTCCAGATACG.

A word on this clone: The read finishes 3 residues shy of the CDR3 end, and the germline J gene is used to complete it. The chain employs TRBV6-2 or TRBV6-3 and TRBJ2-1; 7 positions agree with TRBD2. CDR3 length equals 14 residues. The germline V gene has CDR1 MNHEY and CDR2 SVGEGT. V gave up 8 bases and J gave up 2 bases; unmatched junction bases: 6. This CDR3 reads CASRLTSTYNEQFF. The part of the CDR3 DNA that was read is TGTGCCAGCCGCCTGACTAGCACCTACAATGAG.

Turning to this clone: The read terminates 3 residues before the CDR3 end, so the remaining end is supplied by the germline J gene. This rearrangement joins TRBV13 to TRBJ2-7; D gene ambiguous. V lost 0 bases, J lost 4 bases, and 7 bases lay in between. The CDR3 spans 13 residues. CDR1 is PRHDT, CDR2 FYEKMQ, per germline (reference sequence). CDR3 loop: CASSLGLRYEQYF. The CDR3 DNA, read in part, is TGTGCCAGCAGCTTAGGTTTAAGGTACGAG.

About this clone: Read sequence stops 3 residues before the CDR3 end, and the germline J gene provides the missing end. The V and J genes are TRBV12-5 and TRBJ1-5; maybe TRBD1 (5 bases). The CDR3 contains 17 residues. Trimming pared 4 bases from V and 3 bases from J, leaving 19 bases between. Germline loops: CDR1 LGHNT, CDR2 FRNRAP. The covered CDR3 bases are TGTGCTAGTGGTTCCCGGGAGGGGCAGGGAGTCAATCAGCCC. Translation gives CASGSREGQGVNQP. The CDR3 as a whole reads CASGSREGQGVNQPQHF. The variable domain in full, with the rest retrieved from reference TRBV12-5 and TRBJ1-5, is DARVTQTPRHKVTEMGQEVTMRCQPILGHNTVFWYRQTMMQGLELLAYFRNRAPLDDSGMPKDRFSAEMPDATLATLKIQPSEPRDSAVYFCASGSREGQGVNQPQHFGDGTRLSIL.

As for this clone: The CDR3 end is not reached by the read, which stops 3 residues before it; the germline J gene fills it in. The chain uses TRBV7-9 and TRBJ2-5; tentatively, D is TRBD1 (5 bases). Germline V lookup: CDR1 SEHNR, CDR2 FQNEAQ (reference sequence). Deletions cut 5 bases from V and 3 bases from J, with 7 bases between. The CDR3 contains 12 residues. CDR3 region: CASSPREETQYF. CDR3 DNA (partial): TGTGCCAGCAGCCCCAGGGAAGAGACC.

As concerns this clone: The CDR3 goes on 3 residues after the read ends, and that part is filled in from the germline J gene. J is TRBJ1-2 and V is TRBV19; tentative D call: TRBD1 (5 bases). V was clipped by 7 bases and J by 1 base, with 16 bases between them. This CDR3 is built from 15 residues. The germline V gene has CDR1 LNHDA and CDR2 SQIVND (reference sequence). Partial CDR3 DNA: TGTGCCAGTATTATTACCGACAGCAGTAACTATGGC. Residues: CASIITDSSNYG. The CDR3, in full, reads CASIITDSSNYGYTF.

Details on this clone: The CDR3 goes on 3 residues after the read ends, and that part is filled in from the germline J gene. The same CDR3 also results from other DNA sequences found in this sample. The chain is built from TRBV7-9 and TRBJ2-7; TRBD1 might be the D (6 bases). Trimming cost V 1 base and J 0 bases, with 7 bases left between them. The CDR3 sequence is 14 residues long. The germline V gene encodes CDR1 SEHNR and CDR2 FQNEAQ (reference sequence). CDR3 bases read: TGTGCCAGCAGCTTAGAAGGGGGCTCCTACGAG. Translating gives CASSLEGGSYE. The whole CDR3 reads CASSLEGGSYEQYF.

Turning to this clone: The read ends 3 residues early relative to the CDR3; the germline J gene fills the gap. This rearrangement joins TRBV30 to TRBJ2-3, with a weak D call TRBD1 (6 bases). The CDR3 has 13 residues. CDR1 and CDR2 from the germline V gene are GTSNPN and SVGIG (reference sequence). Deletions cut 7 bases from V and 2 bases from J, with 13 bases between. The sequenced CDR3 bases are TGTGCCTCCACAGGGACGGCCACAGATACG. Amino acids: CASTGTATDT. In full, the CDR3 reads CASTGTATDTQYF.

As to this clone: The CDR3 end lies 3 residues beyond the end of the read and is filled in from the germline J gene. The gene calls are TRBV6-2 or TRBV6-3 and TRBJ1-2; the D is unclear. The CDR3 totals 13 residues. Trimming removed 2 bases from V and 7 bases from J, with 11 bases in between. Germline-derived CDR1 and CDR2 are MNHEY and SVGEGT. The CDR3 sequence is CASSYPTHSGYTF. Incomplete CDR3 DNA: TGTGCCAGCAGTTACCCGACACACTCTGGC.

Remarks on this clone: The missing CDR3 end, 3 residues past where the read stops, is filled in from the germline J gene. The chain recombines TRBV30 with TRBJ1-1; D is ambiguous. V was cut by 7 bases and J by 5 bases, with 11 bases left in between. The CDR3 loop spans 11 amino acids. Germline V gene data show CDR1 as GTSNPN and CDR2 as SVGIG (reference sequence). The sequenced part of the CDR3 DNA is TGTGCCTCCTGGGTCGGGACTGAA. Protein product: CASWVGTE. The whole CDR3 sequence reads CASWVGTEAFF.

As concerns this clone: The sequence runs out 3 residues before the end of the CDR3; the remainder is reconstructed from the germline J gene. The chain has TRBV5-6 and TRBJ1-2; D is perhaps TRBD1 (6 bases). Deletions cut 0 bases from V and 6 bases from J, with 6 bases between. This CDR3 spans 12 amino acids. Germline CDR1 SGHDT, CDR2 YYEEEE. CDR3 DNA, as far as it was read: TGTGCCAGCAGCTTGGACAGGGATGGC. Amino acids: CASSLDRDG. In full, the CDR3 reads CASSLDRDGYTF. The full variable domain, in which reference TRBV5-6 and TRBJ1-2 provide the parts outside the CDR3, is DAGVTQSPTHLIKTRGQQVTLRCSPKSGHDTVSWYQQALGQGPQFIFQYYEEEERQRGNFPDRFSGHQFPNYSSELNVNALLLGDSALYLCASSLDRDGYTFGSGTRLTVV.

Of note for this clone: The CDR3 end is not reached by the read, which stops 3 residues before it; the germline J gene fills it in. The V and J genes are TRBV2 and TRBJ2-1; 8 bases align to TRBD2. The germline CDR1 and CDR2 sequences are SNHLY and FYNNEI. The CDR3 consists of 19 residues. The J segment lost 3 bases and the V segment lost 0 bases, leaving 13 bases of the junction unmatched. This chain's CDR3 is CASSEALVFGTRGYNEQFF. CDR3 DNA (partial): TGTGCCAGCAGTGAAGCGCTAGTATTTGGGACTAGGGGCTACAATGAG.

A note on this clone: The read ends 3 residues early relative to the CDR3; the germline J gene fills the gap. This sequence joins TRBV5-1 and TRBJ2-7; perhaps TRBD1 as D (6 bases). The CDR3 has 14 amino acids. Trimming cost V 7 bases and J 2 bases, with 16 bases left between them. The germline CDR1 and CDR2 sequences are SGHRS and YFSETQ. The CDR3 DNA, read in part, is TGCGCCAGCGGGGCAGGGGAATTTACCTACGAG. Translated: CASGAGEFTYE. The entire CDR3 protein reads CASGAGEFTYEQYF.